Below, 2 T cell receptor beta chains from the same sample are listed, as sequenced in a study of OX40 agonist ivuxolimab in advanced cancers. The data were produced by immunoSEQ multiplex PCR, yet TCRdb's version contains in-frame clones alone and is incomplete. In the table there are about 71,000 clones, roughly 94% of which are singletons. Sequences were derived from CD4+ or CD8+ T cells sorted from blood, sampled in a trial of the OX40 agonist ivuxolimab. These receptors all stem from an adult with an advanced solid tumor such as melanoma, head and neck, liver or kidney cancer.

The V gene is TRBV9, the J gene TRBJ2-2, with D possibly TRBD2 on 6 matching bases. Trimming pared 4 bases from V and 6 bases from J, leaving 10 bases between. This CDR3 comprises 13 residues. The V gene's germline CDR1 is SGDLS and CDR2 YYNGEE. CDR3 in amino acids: CASSPPGAGELFF. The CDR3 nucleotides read TGTGCCAGCAGCCCTCCGGGGGCCGGGGAGCTGTTTTTT.

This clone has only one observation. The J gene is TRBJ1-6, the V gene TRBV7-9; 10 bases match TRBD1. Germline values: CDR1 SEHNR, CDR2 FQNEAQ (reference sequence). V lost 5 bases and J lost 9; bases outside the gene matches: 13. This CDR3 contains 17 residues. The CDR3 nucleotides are TGTGCCAGCAGCCCTATTGGCGGGGGGACAGGGGTTTCACCCCTCCACTTT. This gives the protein CASSPIGGGTGVSPLHF.